This T cell receptor (beta chain) was found in a study of blood T cell repertoires in COVID-19. The CDR3 sequence is 13 residues long. CDR1 is KGHSH, CDR2 LQKENI, per germline. The V gene lost 3 bases and the J gene lost 4 bases, with 6 bases spanning the gap. Methods used by the authors: Amplifying reference gene primers gave estimates of nucleated cell counts. Sequenced by immunoSEQ multiplex PCR; TCRdb stores in-frame clones only, minus some. That table supplies the V and J calls and clone size; D and trimming were determined from the DNA. The table includes 95,000 to 150,000 clones, 70% to 75% detected once. Those enrolled in Seattle joined during active infection and were followed longitudinally afterward.

The TCR was taken from a man older than 75 with COVID-19, enrolled during active disease. V gene TRBV18 combines with J gene TRBJ1-4, with a weak D call TRBD1 (6 bases). Material: peripheral blood. The chain's CDR3 is CASSPDSNEKLFF. CDR3 in DNA: TGTGCCAGCTCACCGGACAGTAATGAAAAACTGTTTTTT.